The present T cell receptor beta chain was sequenced within a study of blood T cells in healthy people across ages. Researchers report isolating at least 6.5 million PBMCs per sample. Only a few counts were recorded for this clonotype. Combining a sample-barcoded 5' primer with a J-beta primer mix, a second PCR ran for roughly 7 to 11 cycles. MiXCR, run by TCRdb on the 5' RACE reads, gives a single entry per CDR3 protein. The sample shows 750,000 to 950,000 distinct CDR3 sequences, roughly 24% of them seen only once. The CDR3 length is 12 residues. Germline V lookup: CDR1 ENHRY, CDR2 SYGVKD. A further study also used this sample, focusing on T cells of mothers and their children. As that report states: Sequencing got over 9.5 million TCR beta CDR3 reads from each mother and roughly 3 million from each child. Unrelated pairs and related pairs have their TCR recombination output shaped similarly by thymic selection.

The source material was blood. The sequence was collected from a boy aged 5-17 years in good health. The chain recombines TRBV10-3 with TRBJ2-5; the D gene is possibly TRBD1 (5 bases). The closer fit of TRBJ2-1 to the DNA end suggests the J call may be wrong. CDR3 sequence (DNA): TGTGCCATCAGTGGTCAGGGCAATGAGCAGTTCTTC. Residues: CAISGQGNEQFF.